Shown below are 21 T cell receptor beta chains from a single sample sequenced in a study of T cells in localized non-small cell lung cancer. Generated by immunoSEQ multiplex PCR, the TCRdb table keeps only in-frame clones and is missing some. The table has roughly 86,000 clones, 84% seen once. The sequenced sample was peripheral blood, obtained before any cancer treatment. The receptors were gathered from a man aged 35-75 years with stage I lung adenocarcinoma.

J is TRBJ2-3 and V is TRBV9; D gene uncertain. CDR3 size: 12 residues. The V gene lost 3 bases and the J gene lost 3 bases, with 5 bases spanning the gap. CDR1 and CDR2 (germline): SGDLS, YYNGEE. The DNA for the CDR3 is TGTGCCAGCAGCGAGATGACAGATACGCAGTATTTT. Amino acids: CASSEMTDTQYF.

The chain employs TRBV18 and TRBJ1-1; D not certain. V shed 5 bases and J shed 7 bases, with 11 bases lying between them. CDR3 length equals 12 residues. Per germline, CDR1 KGHSH and CDR2 LQKENI. The CDR3 bases are TGTGCCAGCTCAGCACGACATCTTGAAGCTTTCTTT. It yields the protein CASSARHLEAFF.

The J gene is TRBJ2-5, the V gene TRBV30, with 16 bases matching TRBD2. The CDR3 spans 18 residues. CDR1 and CDR2 from the germline V gene are GTSNPN and SVGIG (reference sequence). Trimming removed 3 bases from V and 4 bases from J; junction bases left unmatched: 11. The CDR3 DNA follows: TGTGCCTGGAGCCCATTTACCGGGACTAGCGGGGGGGGAGAGACCCAGTACTTC. Translated: CAWSPFTGTSGGGETQYF.

V is TRBV27 and J is TRBJ1-2; possibly TRBD1 for D (5 bases). The germline gives CDR1 MNHEY, CDR2 SMNVEV (reference sequence). Trimming cost V 8 bases and J 8 bases, with 36 bases left between them. This CDR3 is built from 19 residues. The CDR3 sequence: CASCNTPGTGGSSVRGYTF. Written as DNA, the CDR3 is TGTGCCAGCTGCAACACGCCCGGGACCGGGGGTAGTTCAGTGAGAGGCTACACCTTC.

The rearrangement uses TRBV27 and TRBJ2-7, with a weak D call TRBD1 (5 bases). The ends were cut back, 5 bases at V and 0 bases at J, with 8 bases in the middle. Germline-derived CDR1 and CDR2 are MNHEY and SMNVEV (reference sequence). This CDR3 contains 13 residues. The CDR3: CASSVGVSYEQYF. CDR3 DNA: TGTGCCAGCAGTGTAGGGGTCTCCTACGAGCAGTACTTC.

J is TRBJ2-7 and V is TRBV7-2; D is ambiguous. V was shortened by 1 base and J by 2 bases, with 6 bases between the two germline ends. This CDR3 has 13 residues. CDR1 SGHTA and CDR2 FQGNSA come from the germline V gene. Here the CDR3 DNA reads TGTGCCAGCAGCTTAGGCAGGACCTACGAGCAGTACTTC. Its translation is CASSLGRTYEQYF.

The CDR3 is CATFSIAGGADEQYF. The CDR3 nucleotides read TGTGCCACCTTCTCGATAGCGGGAGGGGCAGACGAGCAGTACTTC. V is TRBV28 and J is TRBJ2-7, with 11 bases identical to TRBD2. The germline V gene has CDR1 MDHEN and CDR2 SYDVKM. Germline trimming cut 10 bases from V and 5 bases from J; bases unmatched to any gene: 13. The CDR3 runs 15 residues.

J is TRBJ2-7 and V is TRBV5-6, with unresolved D. Germline-derived CDR1 and CDR2 are SGHDT and YYEEEE. The germline V and J ends were trimmed by 3 bases and 0 bases, with 13 bases remaining between them. The CDR3 has 15 amino acids. CDR3 residues: CASSSTPTGSYEQYF. Here the CDR3 DNA reads TGTGCCAGCAGCTCAACCCCGACGGGCTCCTACGAGCAGTACTTC.

J is TRBJ2-1 and V is TRBV29-1; TRBD2 matches at 10 bases. The germline gives CDR1 SQVTM, CDR2 ANQGSEA. The CDR3 covers 10 residues. V lost 7 bases, J lost 12 bases, and 3 bases stayed unmatched. The DNA for the CDR3 is TGCAGCGGCCGGACTAGCGGGCAGTTCTTC. As protein: CSGRTSGQFF.

The chain is built from TRBV19 and TRBJ2-3; TRBD2 matches 7 bases. The germline V gene has CDR1 LNHDA and CDR2 SQIVND (reference sequence). The CDR3 is 15 residues long. V gave up 4 bases and J gave up 0 bases; unmatched junction bases: 4. Here the CDR3 reads CASSTGGTSTDTQYF. The CDR3 DNA is TGTGCCAGTAGTACCGGGGGGACTAGCACAGATACGCAGTATTTT.

The chain carries TRBV6-5 and TRBJ2-1, with TRBD2 matching 7 bases. The germline V gene encodes CDR1 MNHEY and CDR2 SVGAGI. CDR3 size: 16 residues. Losses at the gene ends were 4 bases for V and 6 bases for J; bases not matched to a gene: 12. The CDR3 nucleotides read TGTGCCAGCAGTTTTACCGGGGGGTCCCTCGCCAATGAGCAGTTCTTC. This encodes CASSFTGGSLANEQFF.

This sequence joins TRBV5-6 and TRBJ2-5; tentatively, D is TRBD1 (5 bases). Germline values: CDR1 SGHDT, CDR2 YYEEEE. The CDR3 sequence is 14 residues long. V dropped 0 bases and J dropped 3 bases, with 9 bases sitting between them. The CDR3 bases are TGTGCCAGCAGCTTGGCCTCGACAGAAGAGACCCAGTACTTC. Translating it yields CASSLASTEETQYF.

This clone is medium-sized (0.01 to 0.1%) by share. The chain links TRBV19 to TRBJ2-5; 7 nucleotides match TRBD2. CDR3 length equals 18 residues. The germline CDR1 and CDR2 sequences are LNHDA and SQIVND (reference sequence). After removal of 3 bases from V and 6 bases from J, the junction contained 19 bases not matched to a gene. The CDR3 loop reads CASSMTRGRGPEGKTQYF. DNA for the CDR3: TGTGCCAGTAGTATGACCCGGGGGAGGGGACCGGAGGGAAAGACCCAGTACTTC.

The DNA of the CDR3 is TGCGCCAGCAGCTTGGTACCGGCAGGGGGTCAAGAGACCCAGTACTTC. It is translated as CASSLVPAGGQETQYF. J is TRBJ2-5 and V is TRBV5-1; 7 positions match TRBD1. Germline lookup yields CDR1 SGHRS and CDR2 YFSETQ. The CDR3 length is 16 residues. V gave up 0 bases and J gave up 2 bases; unmatched junction bases: 7.

This chain links TRBV4-1 with TRBJ1-4; 9 nucleotides align to TRBD1. In germline, CDR1 is MGHRA, CDR2 YSYEKL. The CDR3 loop spans 16 amino acids. V lost 1 base and J lost 8; bases outside the gene matches: 8. In DNA form, the CDR3 reads TGCGCCAGCAGCCAAGGCGCCGGGACAGGGAACGAAAAACTGTTTTTT. Translated, it gives CASSQGAGTGNEKLFF.

V is TRBV9 and J is TRBJ2-3; TRBD2 agrees at 7 bases. CDR1 and CDR2 from the germline V gene are SGDLS and YYNGEE. With 0 bases clipped from V and 0 bases from J, the junction kept 4 bases outside the gene matches. The CDR3 runs to 16 residues. CDR3 protein: CASSVEGTISTDTQYF. CDR3 DNA: TGTGCCAGCAGCGTAGAGGGGACTATAAGCACAGATACGCAGTATTTT. Full variable domain (outside the CDR3, taken from reference TRBV9 and TRBJ2-3): DSGVTQTPKHLITATGQRVTLRCSPRSGDLSVYWYQQSLDQGLQFLIQYYNGEERAKGNILERFSAQQFPDLHSELNLSSLELGDSALYFCASSVEGTISTDTQYFGPGTRLTVL.

V is TRBV7-9 and J is TRBJ2-3; D is unclear. The ends were cut back, 4 bases at V and 2 bases at J, with 13 bases in the middle. The CDR3 spans 15 residues. CDR1 and CDR2 (germline): SEHNR, FQNEAQ (reference sequence). CDR3 nucleotides: TGTGCCAGCAGCTCGCTCGGCAGGTTCACAGATACGCAGTATTTT. It specifies CASSSLGRFTDTQYF.

This chain joins TRBV30 and TRBJ2-5; TRBD2 agrees at 7 bases. With V trimmed by 2 bases and J by 6 bases, 9 bases remained unmatched. Germline-derived CDR1 and CDR2 are GTSNPN and SVGIG (reference sequence). The CDR3 is 14 amino acids. CDR3 sequence reads: CAWSPWGGRKTQYF. The CDR3 DNA is TGTGCCTGGAGTCCCTGGGGGGGGAGGAAGACCCAGTACTTC.

The chain has TRBV18 and TRBJ1-2, with no clear D. The CDR3 consists of 11 residues. Trimming pared 5 bases from V and 5 bases from J, leaving 6 bases between. Germline V gene sequence: CDR1 KGHSH, CDR2 LQKENI. DNA of the CDR3: TGTGCCAGCTCAGACCGATATGGCTACACCTTC. It encodes CASSDRYGYTF.

This chain joins TRBV5-1 and TRBJ1-1; the D gene is possibly TRBD1 (5 bases). The V end lost 6 bases, the J end lost 5 bases, and 20 bases lay between the germline ends. The germline gives CDR1 SGHRS, CDR2 YFSETQ. The CDR3 extends over 15 amino acids. The CDR3 reads CASTSLLRGRTEAFF. CDR3 coding DNA: TGCGCCAGCACCTCCTTACTTAGGGGTCGGACTGAAGCTTTCTTT.

The chain couples TRBV5-1 to TRBJ2-1; 11 positions agree with TRBD1. V shed 4 bases and J 7 bases; nucleotides not matched to a gene: 4. This CDR3 spans 14 amino acids. Germline V CDR1 and CDR2: SGHRS, YFSETQ. CDR3 amino acids: CASSPGQGANEQFF. DNA of the CDR3: TGCGCCAGCAGCCCAGGACAGGGGGCGAATGAGCAGTTCTTC.